This TCR beta chain was observed in a study of T cells in localized non-small cell lung cancer. This clone occurred once. Its target is not known. Study observations and caveats: Greater T cell density in blood accompanied longer overall survival. Among the tissues sampled, uninvolved adjacent lung had the highest T cell clonality, above tumor.

V was cut by 0 bases and J by 3 bases, with 14 bases left in between. The CDR3 contains 16 residues. CDR1 LNHNV and CDR2 YYDKDF come from the germline V gene (reference sequence). Produced via immunoSEQ multiplex PCR; TCRdb's table is partial and in-frame only. The sample records roughly 36,000 clones, 91% being singletons. The J gene is TRBJ1-1, the V gene TRBV15; TRBD1 might be the D (5 bases). This receptor was identified in a man between 35 and 75 years old with stage II lung adenocarcinoma. The material sequenced was PBMCs, taken before any cancer treatment. This CDR3 reads CATSRDRGGWDTEAFF. The CDR3 coding sequence is TGTGCCACCAGCAGAGATCGGGGGGGTTGGGACACTGAAGCTTTCTTT.